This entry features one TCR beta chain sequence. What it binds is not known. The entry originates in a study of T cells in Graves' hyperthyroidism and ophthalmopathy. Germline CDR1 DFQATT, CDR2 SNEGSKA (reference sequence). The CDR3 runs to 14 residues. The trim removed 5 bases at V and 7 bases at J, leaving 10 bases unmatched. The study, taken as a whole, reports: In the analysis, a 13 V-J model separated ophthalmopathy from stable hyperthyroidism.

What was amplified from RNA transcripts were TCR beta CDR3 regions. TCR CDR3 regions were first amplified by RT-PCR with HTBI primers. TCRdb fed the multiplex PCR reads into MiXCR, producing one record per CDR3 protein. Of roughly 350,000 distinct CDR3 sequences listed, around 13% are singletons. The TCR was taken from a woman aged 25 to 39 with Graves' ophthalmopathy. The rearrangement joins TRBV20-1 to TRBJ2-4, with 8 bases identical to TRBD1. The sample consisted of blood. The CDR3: CSAGRTGRVNIQYF. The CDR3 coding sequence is TGCAGTGCTGGTCGGACAGGGCGGGTGAACATTCAGTACTTC.